The clone carrying this T cell receptor beta chain has a handful of counts. The table came from immunoSEQ multiplex PCR; TCRdb's copy has only in-frame clones and leaves some out. Of under 10,000 clones in the sample, 60% to 80% were seen once. The data are from a study of tumor-infiltrating lymphocytes in localized non-small cell lung cancer. This CDR3 has 12 residues. Germline V lookup: CDR1 SGHAT, CDR2 FQDESV (reference sequence). The V end lost 1 base, the J end lost 8 bases, and 8 bases lay between the germline ends. The clonotype was recovered from a human donor with non-small cell lung cancer. Specimen: uninvolved lung tissue not adjacent to the tumor. The chain is built from TRBV11-1 and TRBJ1-2; no reliable D call. This CDR3 reads CASSLDIGGYTF. The CDR3 coding sequence is TGTGCCAGCAGCTTAGACATCGGGGGCTACACCTTC.